This T cell receptor (beta chain) was obtained from a study of blood T cell repertoires in COVID-19. Across the whole study: PBMCs, B-cell-depleted T cells, or T cells were the source of the cDNA or gDNA that made up the material.

Germline assignment: CDR1 SGDLS and CDR2 YYNGEE. The CDR3 runs to 16 residues. V was trimmed by 4 bases and J by 2 bases, leaving 16 bases between them. Those who participated ranged in age from roughly 18 to 90 years and resided in about two dozen US areas. Clinical history reported by participants formed the basis on which cohorts were assigned. In the study's own analysis: Amplification with reference gene primers provided the estimates of nucleated cell counts. Libraries were prepared by immunoSEQ multiplex PCR; TCRdb keeps only in-frame clonotypes and omits some of them. Clone size and V and J calls were adopted from that table, with D and trimming inferred from the DNA. This table has some 490,000 clones, approximately 86% appearing once.

The clonotype was recovered from a woman aged 60 to 75 who had recovered from COVID-19. The chain uses TRBV9 and TRBJ1-3, with a weak D call TRBD1 (6 bases). Sequencing used PBMCs or T cells enriched from blood (not recorded which). CDR3 sequence (DNA): TGTGCCAGCAGCCAGAACAGGGACCGGGCTGGAAACACCATATATTTT. Protein: CASSQNRDRAGNTIYF.